These 18 T cell receptor beta chains came from one sample sequenced in a study of Graves' ophthalmopathy and Graves' hyperthyroidism. Investigators amplified TCR beta CDR3 regions from RNA transcripts. The library came from an HTBI-primed first-round RT-PCR and a second-round multiplex PCR. TCRdb called the multiplex PCR reads again in MiXCR, with one record for every CDR3 protein. The sample lists 620,000 or so distinct CDR3 sequences, 22% occurring once. Material for sequencing was peripheral blood. The receptors shown here come from a young woman with stable Graves' hyperthyroidism. Some clones in this sample may be carry-over from other donors' samples.

This clonotype was detected many times. The chain links TRBV11-2 to TRBJ2-5; D uncertain. V shed 1 base and J shed 1 base, with 7 bases lying between them. Germline assignment: CDR1 SGHAT and CDR2 FQNNGV. The CDR3 runs 14 residues. The CDR3 DNA follows: TGTGCCAGCAGCTTAGGGGCGGCCCAAGAGACCCAGTACTTC. Amino acids: CASSLGAAQETQYF.

This clonotype was observed a few times. This chain joins TRBV7-9 and TRBJ1-5, with D perhaps TRBD1 (5 bases). There are 13 residues in the CDR3. Trimming removed 2 bases at V and 6 bases at J, with 8 bases between. CDR1 SEHNR and CDR2 FQNEAQ come from the germline V gene (reference sequence). The CDR3 sequence: CASSLWQGQPQHF. CDR3 DNA sequence: TGTGCCAGCAGCTTATGGCAGGGTCAGCCCCAGCATTTT.

The rearrangement links TRBV12-3 or TRBV12-4 to TRBJ2-7, with unresolved D. The CDR3 runs 14 residues. Trimming left V 5 bases short and J 0 bases short, with 11 bases between. This chain's CDR3 is CASSMGSGSYEQYF. The DNA for the CDR3 is TGTGCCAGCAGTATGGGTAGTGGCTCCTACGAGCAGTACTTC.

The chain couples TRBV12-3 or TRBV12-4 to TRBJ2-5; 7 nucleotides agree with TRBD2. Trimming at V came to 6 bases and at J to 2 bases, leaving 6 bases not matched to a gene. This CDR3 has 14 residues. In nucleotides, the CDR3 is TGTGCCAGCAGGGGCGGGGGAAATCAAGAGACCCAGTACTTC. Its translation: CASRGGGNQETQYF.

This clonotype was recorded many times. The chain uses TRBV6-5 and TRBJ1-5, with D tentatively TRBD1 (6 bases). The CDR3 totals 14 residues. Trimming shortened V by 3 bases and J by 6 bases, and 12 bases separated the two germline ends. Germline V CDR1 and CDR2: MNHEY, SVGAGI. CDR3 sequence reads: CASSYPGDGQPQHF. Written as DNA, the CDR3 is TGTGCCAGCAGTTATCCAGGGGATGGTCAGCCCCAGCATTTT.

This clonotype occurred many times. The chain links TRBV2 to TRBJ2-4; 7 nucleotides align to TRBD1. The CDR3 loop spans 13 amino acids. CDR1 SNHLY and CDR2 FYNNEI come from the germline V gene. V shed 3 bases and J 6 bases; nucleotides not matched to a gene: 2. Here the CDR3 DNA reads TGTGCCAGCAGTGAGGGACAGCGAAACATTCAGTACTTC. It codes for CASSEGQRNIQYF.

This clonotype was counted ten times or more. The V and J genes are TRBV20-1 and TRBJ1-5; 8 bases fit TRBD1. The germline V gene encodes CDR1 DFQATT and CDR2 SNEGSKA (reference sequence). The junction had 1 base not matched to a gene; V was cut back by 3 bases and J by 3 bases. The CDR3 loop spans 13 amino acids. DNA of the CDR3: TGCAGTGCTAGGACAGGGGCCAATCAGCCCCAGCATTTT. The encoded protein is CSARTGANQPQHF.

This clonotype was counted a few times. V is TRBV20-1 and J is TRBJ1-5; 9 nucleotides agree with TRBD1. The CDR3 spans 18 residues. V lost 0 bases and J lost 0; bases outside the gene matches: 9. The germline gives CDR1 DFQATT, CDR2 SNEGSKA (reference sequence). DNA of the CDR3: TGCAGTGCTAGAGATCCGGGACAGGGAGACCCTAGCAATCAGCCCCAGCATTTT. Protein: CSARDPGQGDPSNQPQHF.

The J gene is TRBJ1-1, the V gene TRBV19; 8 nucleotides match TRBD1. V gave up 7 bases and J gave up 4 bases; unmatched junction bases: 14. Germline V lookup: CDR1 LNHDA, CDR2 SQIVND (reference sequence). This CDR3 comprises 16 residues. The CDR3 DNA follows: TGTGCCAGTAACCCGGACAGGGCTCTGGGGAGCACTGAAGCTTTCTTT. This encodes CASNPDRALGSTEAFF.

The rearrangement links TRBV12-3 or TRBV12-4 to TRBJ1-2, with a weak D call TRBD1 (5 bases). The V and J ends lost 5 bases and 5 bases respectively, with 21 bases between them. The CDR3 consists of 16 residues. The DNA for the CDR3 is TGTGCCAGCAGTGCAGTCGGGACTGGCTTTTGGTATGGCTACACCTTC. This encodes CASSAVGTGFWYGYTF.

The chain carries TRBV5-1 and TRBJ2-7; 9 nucleotides align to TRBD2. Germline CDR1 is SGHRS and CDR2 is YFSETQ. This CDR3 is built from 15 residues. V was pared by 4 bases and J by 0 bases, with 5 bases of the junction left unmatched. This CDR3 reads CASSGTSSPSYEQYF. Written as DNA, the CDR3 is TGCGCCAGCAGCGGGACTAGCTCACCCTCCTACGAGCAGTACTTC. The full variable domain, with the rest looked up from reference TRBV5-1 and TRBJ2-7, is KAGVTQTPRYLIKTRGQQVTLSCSPISGHRSVSWYQQTPGQGLQFLFEYFSETQRNKGNFPGRFSGRQFSNSRSEMNVSTLELGDSALYLCASSGTSSPSYEQYFGPGTRLTVT.

This clonotype appeared many times. The chain employs TRBV2 and TRBJ1-1, with TRBD1 as a possible D gene (6 bases). This CDR3 has 16 residues. CDR1 is SNHLY, CDR2 FYNNEI, per germline. Trimming left V 7 bases short and J 1 base short, with 19 bases between. CDR3 residues: CASKPNTGATNTEAFF. The DNA of the CDR3 is TGTGCCAGCAAGCCCAATACGGGGGCGACGAACACTGAAGCTTTCTTT.

This clonotype was recorded at least ten times. This chain joins TRBV7-2 and TRBJ2-5; D ambiguous. The V end was cut by 3 bases, the J end by 0 bases, with 5 bases between. This CDR3 has 13 residues. Per the germline V gene, CDR1 is SGHTA and CDR2 is FQGNSA. For the CDR3, the DNA is TGTGCCAGCAGCTTTTCTAACCAAGAGACCCAGTACTTC. It encodes CASSFSNQETQYF.

This clonotype was recorded at least ten times. The chain combines TRBV18 with TRBJ2-5, with unresolved D. V gave up 3 bases and J gave up 7 bases, with 9 bases separating them. The CDR3 runs 12 residues. Germline-derived CDR1 and CDR2 are KGHSH and LQKENI. The CDR3 here is CASSPASGTQYF. As DNA, the CDR3 is TGTGCCAGCTCACCCGCATCTGGGACCCAGTACTTC.

This clonotype appeared many times. This chain connects TRBV2 to TRBJ1-6; D remains unclear. The V end was cut by 8 bases, the J end by 9 bases, with 14 bases between. CDR1 is SNHLY and CDR2 is FYNNEI in the germline V gene. This CDR3 has 13 residues. The CDR3 region is CASGRVMGSPLHF. The CDR3 nucleotides are TGTGCCAGCGGTCGGGTCATGGGTTCACCCCTCCACTTT.

Ten or more counts support this clonotype. The rearrangement links TRBV30 to TRBJ1-3, with 8 bases fitting TRBD1. Trimming cost V 7 bases and J 0 bases; bases outside gene matches: 11. Germline-derived CDR1 and CDR2 are GTSNPN and SVGIG (reference sequence). The CDR3 runs to 16 residues. CDR3 in amino acids: CASPMGQASSGNTIYF. CDR3 in DNA: TGTGCCTCCCCGATGGGACAGGCGAGCTCTGGAAACACCATATATTTT.

V gene TRBV28 combines with J gene TRBJ2-5; D not resolved. Germline-derived CDR1 and CDR2 are MDHEN and SYDVKM. V was trimmed by 10 bases and J by 1 base, leaving 13 bases between them. This CDR3 has 13 residues. The CDR3 region is CATRPSPQETQYF. The CDR3 DNA reads as TGTGCCACCAGGCCTTCACCCCAAGAGACCCAGTACTTC.

This clonotype was observed a few times. The chain couples TRBV28 to TRBJ2-4, with TRBD2 identical over 10 bases. The V and J ends lost 6 bases and 8 bases, in that order; junction bases with no gene match: 7. Per the germline V gene, CDR1 is MDHEN and CDR2 is SYDVKM. The CDR3 extends over 14 amino acids. The CDR3 protein is CASRPAGGLDIQYF. CDR3 bases: TGTGCCAGCAGGCCAGCGGGAGGGTTGGACATTCAGTACTTC.